Listed below are T cell receptor beta chains from one sample, sequenced in a study of tumor and adjacent non-tumor tissue in lung cancer. A single record per CDR3 protein comes from TCRdb applying MiXCR to the multiplex PCR reads. Altogether some 100,000 distinct CDR3 sequences are present, roughly two thirds being singletons, with the ten largest covering around 20%. Sequenced input: distant non-tumor lung tissue. The source is a man under 40 with non-small cell lung cancer. Both conserved end residues are part of each CDR3. The order of the fields is clone size, J gene, D gene, V gene, CDR3 DNA, CDR3 protein. The D gene is left open where the match is weak. Expanded clones get a size class; other rows say once, few or many, or leave the size out.

-	TRBJ2-1	-	TRBV20-1	TGCAGTGCTAGAGATCTGAGGTCCGATTACAATGAGCAGTTCTTC	CSARDLRSDYNEQFF
-	TRBJ2-5	-	TRBV11-2	TGTGCCAGCAGCTTAGGACAGCAAGAGGCCCAGTATTTC	CASSLGQQEAQYF
few	TRBJ2-2	-	TRBV5-4	TGTGCCAGCAGCTTCGGGGGACCGGACACCGGGGAGCCGTTTTTT	CASSFGGPDTGEPFF
-	TRBJ2-4	TRBD2	TRBV12-3/TRBV12-4	TGCGCCAGCAGTTTGGGGACTAGAGGGGGGCCAGGCAAAAACATTCAGTACTTC	CASSLGTRGGPGKNIQYF
-	TRBJ2-4	-	TRBV12-3/TRBV12-4	TGTGCCTCGACCGCAGGGTCCCAAAACATTCAATACTTC	CASTAGSQNIQYF
-	TRBJ1-1	-	TRBV11-2	-	CASSFGQGTEPFF
-	TRBJ2-7	-	TRBV12-3/TRBV12-4	TGTGCCAGCAGGTTACCGGGACAGCGGAGGGAAGAGCAGTACTTC	CASRLPGQRREEQYF
-	TRBJ1-1	TRBD1	TRBV29-1	TGCAGCGTTGAAGTATCTACTGGGGTCAGGGGGGCATCTTCCTTT	CSVEVSTGVRGASSF
-	TRBJ2-1	TRBD2	TRBV5-1	TGCGCCAGCAGCTTGGTCGAGGGGACTAGCGGGGGAAGAGGTAGATATCACAATGAGCAGTTCTTC	CASSLVEGTSGGRGRYHNEQFF
-	TRBJ2-3	TRBD2	TRBV4-2	TGTACCAGCAGCCAAGAGCTAGCGGGGATGCGCACAGATACGCAGTATTTC	CTSSQELAGMRTDTQYF
-	TRBJ2-5	-	TRBV29-1	TGCAGCGCCACCGGGACCTTCCTCCGGGAGACCCAGTATTTC	CSATGTFLRETQYF
-	TRBJ1-2	-	TRBV12-3/TRBV12-4	TGTGCCAACTATTCCTCGTGGGCTAGCTATGGCTTCACCTTC	CANYSSWASYGFTF
-	TRBJ1-1	-	TRBV5-1	TGCGCCAGCGTCGACCTCGGGGGGCGCGGCACTGAAGCTTTATTT	CASVDLGGRGTEALF
few	TRBJ2-1	-	TRBV11-3	TGTGCCAGCAGGCCCACACTCGGCAATGAGCAGTTCTTC	CASRPTLGNEQFF
few	TRBJ2-7	-	TRBV7-9	TGTGCCAGCAGCAAAGACCAGGGCTACGAGCAGTACTTC	CASSKDQGYEQYF
-	TRBJ1-1	TRBD1	TRBV4-1	TGCGCCAACAGCCGAGGGGACAGGGTAGTTCTTGAAGCTTTCTTT	CANSRGDRVVLEAFF
-	TRBJ1-3	-	TRBV5-6	TGTGCCAGCAGCCATTGGCCGCGCTCTGGAAACACCATACATTTT	CASSHWPRSGNTIHF
-	TRBJ2-5	-	TRBV11-2	TGTGACAGCAGCCTGGTCGCGGGACTCCAAGAGACCCAGTACTTC	CDSSLVAGLQETQYF
-	TRBJ2-2	-	TRBV6-4	TGTGCCAGCAAAATACAGGGAAGTAACACCGGGGAGCTGTTTTTT	CASKIQGSNTGELFF
-	TRBJ2-5	-	TRBV6-1	TGTGCCAGTGACATAGGGGCAGAGACCCAATACTTC	CASDIGAETQYF
-	TRBJ1-4	-	TRBV29-1	TGCAGCGCATCCGGGATAGGAGGCGCTAAAGAAAAACTGTTTTTT	CSASGIGGAKEKLFF
medium-sized	TRBJ2-7	TRBD1	TRBV29-1	TGCAGCGCTGGACAGGGGGCCGGGGGCGAGCAGTACTTC	CSAGQGAGGEQYF
-	TRBJ2-1	TRBD2	TRBV4-1	TGCGCCAGCAGCCAACTCCTCTGGACTAGCGGGAGGGTCCATGAGCTGTTCTTC	CASSQLLWTSGRVHELFF
-	TRBJ2-5	TRBD2	TRBV4-1	TGCGCCAGCGGCCATTACGGGAGGACGAGGCAAGAGACCCAGTACTTC	CASGHYGRTRQETQYF
many	TRBJ2-1	TRBD2	TRBV29-1	TGCAGCGTTCTGGGCGGGGGGGTCTACAATGAGCAGTTCTTC	CSVLGGGVYNEQFF
-	TRBJ2-5	TRBD1	TRBV6-1	TGTGTCAGCAGTTCAACAGGGGTTCCGGAGACCCAGTACTTC	CVSSSTGVPETQYF
few	TRBJ1-4	-	TRBV11-2	TGTGCCAGCAGCTTAGGTCCAGGGGCGAATGAAAAACTGTTTTTT	CASSLGPGANEKLFF
-	TRBJ2-3	-	TRBV5-5	TGTGCCAGCATCGTCCACCCCGCAGATACGCATTATTTT	CASIVHPADTHYF
-	TRBJ2-3	-	TRBV4-3	TGCGCCAGCAGTCAAGAATCTGCATGGAGATCTATGGGCACAGATACGCAGTATTTT	CASSQESAWRSMGTDTQYF
-	TRBJ2-2	TRBD2	TRBV5-4	TGTGCCAGCAGCCTTCGCGGGAGGCCCAACACCGGGGAGCTGTTTTTT	CASSLRGRPNTGELFF
few	TRBJ1-4	TRBD1	TRBV11-1	TGTGCCGGCAGCCGAACAGGACAGGGGATAAAAAATGAAAAACTGTTTTTT	CAGSRTGQGIKNEKLFF
-	TRBJ2-1	-	TRBV11-2	TGTGCCAGCAGCTTAATCCTAGCAGAGATTGATAAGCAGTTCTTC	CASSLILAEIDKQFF
-	TRBJ2-7	-	TRBV6-5	TGTGCCAGCAGTTACCGAAGCTCCTACGAGCAGTACTTC	CASSYRSSYEQYF
-	TRBJ2-1	-	TRBV11-2	TGTGCCAGCAGGGCAATAGATGTGGATGAGCAGTTTTTC	CASRAIDVDEQFF
-	TRBJ2-7	-	TRBV29-1	TGCAGCGTCCAGGGTTCAGGCGGCGAGTGGTACTTC	CSVQGSGGEWYF
many	TRBJ2-1	TRBD1	TRBV6-5	TGTGCCAGCAGTCTCGGGACAGCCGACTACAATGAGCAGTTCTTC	CASSLGTADYNEQFF
-	TRBJ2-3	TRBD2	TRBV6-5	TGTGCCGGCGGACTAGCGGAGACCACCACAGATACGAAGTATTTT	CAGGLAETTTDTKYF
many	TRBJ2-1	TRBD2	TRBV6-2/TRBV6-3	TGTGCCAGCAGTTACCTAGCGGGGGGTCTTCCCGAGCAGTTCTTC	CASSYLAGGLPEQFF
-	TRBJ2-7	-	TRBV19	TGTGTCAGTAGGGGGACAAACTCCTACGAGCAGTACTTC	CVSRGTNSYEQYF
-	TRBJ1-5	-	TRBV6-6	TGTGCCAGCAGCTTCGACACTAGCAATCAGCCCCAGCATTTT	CASSFDTSNQPQHF
many	TRBJ2-7	TRBD1	TRBV11-2	TGTGCCAGCAGCCCGGGACAGGTCTACGAGCAGCACTTC	CASSPGQVYEQHF
-	TRBJ1-1	TRBD1	TRBV6-2/TRBV6-3	TGTACCAGCATGACGACAGGGGAACAAACTGAAGCTTTCTTT	CTSMTTGEQTEAFF
-	TRBJ2-7	TRBD1	TRBV11-2	TGTCCCAGCAGCTTCCCGACAGGGGGACTCTACGGGCAGTACTTC	CPSSFPTGGLYGQYF
many	TRBJ2-5	TRBD2	TRBV20-1	TGCAGTGCTCTCGGACTAGCGGGCCCGCCTCAAGAGACCCAGTACTTC	CSALGLAGPPQETQYF
-	TRBJ2-7	-	TRBV20-1	TGCAGTGCTAAATATGAGTACGAGCAGTACTTC	CSAKYEYEQYF
-	TRBJ2-1	-	TRBV20-1	TGCAGTGTTCCCACTTGGGGTGGGGGGGCCGGGGGGCAGTTCTTC	CSVPTWGGGAGGQFF
-	TRBJ1-5	-	TRBV20-1	TGCAGTGCTAGGAGGGCAGCTAATCAGCCCCAGCATTTT	CSARRAANQPQHF
-	TRBJ1-2	-	TRBV11-2	TGTGCCAGCAGCATAATGCCGGGGTTTTCCAACTATGTCTACACCTTC	CASSIMPGFSNYVYTF
once	TRBJ2-5	-	TRBV4-1	TGCGCCAGCAGCAGGGCAGGGCTCAACCAAGAGACCCAGTACTTC	CASSRAGLNQETQYF
-	TRBJ2-7	-	TRBV12-3/TRBV12-4	TGTGTCAGCAGTTTAGGGCGCCAGCGTCCCTACGAGCAGTACTTC	CVSSLGRQRPYEQYF
-	TRBJ2-3	TRBD2	TRBV11-2	TGTGCCAGCAGCTCGGGACTAGCGGGAGGGACGGATACGCAGTGTTTT	CASSSGLAGGTDTQCF
-	TRBJ2-3	-	TRBV20-1	TGCAATGCCCTACCGAGTTCAGATACGCAGTATTTT	CNALPSSDTQYF